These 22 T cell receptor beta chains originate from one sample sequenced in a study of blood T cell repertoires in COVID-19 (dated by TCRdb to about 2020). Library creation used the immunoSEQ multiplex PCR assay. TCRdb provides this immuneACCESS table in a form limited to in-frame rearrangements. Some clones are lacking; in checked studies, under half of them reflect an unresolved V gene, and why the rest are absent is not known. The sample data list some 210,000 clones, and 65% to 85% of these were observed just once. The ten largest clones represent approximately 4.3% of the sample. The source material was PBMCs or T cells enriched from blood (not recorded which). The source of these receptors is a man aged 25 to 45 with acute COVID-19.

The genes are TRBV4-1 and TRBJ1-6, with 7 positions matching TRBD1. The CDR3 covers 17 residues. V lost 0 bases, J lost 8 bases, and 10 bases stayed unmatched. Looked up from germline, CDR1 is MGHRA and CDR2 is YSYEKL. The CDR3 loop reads CASSQEFLQGPDSPLHF. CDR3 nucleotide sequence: TGCGCCAGCAGCCAAGAGTTTTTACAGGGGCCCGATTCACCCCTCCACTTT.

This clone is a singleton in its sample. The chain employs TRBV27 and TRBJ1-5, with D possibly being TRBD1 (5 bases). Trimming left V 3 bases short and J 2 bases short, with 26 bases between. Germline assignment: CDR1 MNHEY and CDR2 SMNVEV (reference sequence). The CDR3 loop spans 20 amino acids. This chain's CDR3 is CASSFIPRIGEGLRNQPQHF. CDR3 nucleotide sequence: TGTGCCAGCAGTTTCATACCGAGGATTGGGGAGGGGTTACGCAATCAGCCCCAGCATTTT.

Written as DNA, the CDR3 is TGTGCCAGTAGTATTACTTTTTCCTCTGGGGCCAACGTCCTGACTTTC. Protein product: CASSITFSSGANVLTF. The rearrangement links TRBV19 to TRBJ2-6; D is uncertain. This CDR3 region has 16 residues. Trimming stripped 3 bases from V and 0 bases from J, with 9 bases between. Germline V gene sequence: CDR1 LNHDA, CDR2 SQIVND (reference sequence).

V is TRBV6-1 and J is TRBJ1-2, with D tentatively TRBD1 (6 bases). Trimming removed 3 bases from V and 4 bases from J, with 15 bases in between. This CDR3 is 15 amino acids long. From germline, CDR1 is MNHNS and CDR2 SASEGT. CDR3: CASSEILDSAYGYTF. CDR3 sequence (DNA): TGTGCCAGCAGTGAGATCCTGGACAGCGCCTATGGCTACACCTTC.

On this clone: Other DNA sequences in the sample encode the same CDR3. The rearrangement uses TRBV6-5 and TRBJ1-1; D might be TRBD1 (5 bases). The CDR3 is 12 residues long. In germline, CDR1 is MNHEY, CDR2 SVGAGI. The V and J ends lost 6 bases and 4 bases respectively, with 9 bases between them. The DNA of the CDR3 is TGTGCCAGCAGAGCAGGGTCCACTGAAGCTTTCTTT. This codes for CASRAGSTEAFF.

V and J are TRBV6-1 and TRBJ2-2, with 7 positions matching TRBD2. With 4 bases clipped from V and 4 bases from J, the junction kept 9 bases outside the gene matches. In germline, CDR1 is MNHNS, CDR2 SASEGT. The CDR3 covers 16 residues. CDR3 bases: TGTGCCAGCAGTGGACCTACTAGCGTGCGCACCGGGGAGCTGTTTTTT. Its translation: CASSGPTSVRTGELFF.

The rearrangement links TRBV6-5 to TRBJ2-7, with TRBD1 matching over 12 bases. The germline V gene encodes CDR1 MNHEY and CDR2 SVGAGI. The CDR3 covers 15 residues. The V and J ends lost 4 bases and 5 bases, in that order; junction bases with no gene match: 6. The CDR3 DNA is TGTGCCAGCAGTTGGGGGACAGGGGGCGGGAACGAGCAGTACTTC. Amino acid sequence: CASSWGTGGGNEQYF.

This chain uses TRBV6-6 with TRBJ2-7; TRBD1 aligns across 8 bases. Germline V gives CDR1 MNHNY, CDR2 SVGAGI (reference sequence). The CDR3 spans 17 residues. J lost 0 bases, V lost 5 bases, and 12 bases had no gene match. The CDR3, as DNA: TGTGCCAGCAGTCGCCTAGACAGGGGACGATCCTCCTACGAGCAGTACTTC. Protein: CASSRLDRGRSSYEQYF.

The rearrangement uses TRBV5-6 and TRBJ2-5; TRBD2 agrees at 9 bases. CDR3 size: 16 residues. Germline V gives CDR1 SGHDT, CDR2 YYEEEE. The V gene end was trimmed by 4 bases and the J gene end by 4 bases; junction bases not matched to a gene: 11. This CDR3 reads CASSPRVAGDLETQYF. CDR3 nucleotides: TGTGCCAGCAGCCCGAGGGTAGCGGGGGACTTAGAGACCCAGTACTTC.

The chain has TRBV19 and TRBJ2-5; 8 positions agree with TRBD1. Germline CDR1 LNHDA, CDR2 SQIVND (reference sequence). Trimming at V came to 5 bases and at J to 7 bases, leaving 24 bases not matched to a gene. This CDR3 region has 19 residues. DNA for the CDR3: TGTGCCAGTAGTTCCTCCGGGACAGGCAATGGCCCTGTCCGCGGGACCCAGTACTTC. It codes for CASSSSGTGNGPVRGTQYF.

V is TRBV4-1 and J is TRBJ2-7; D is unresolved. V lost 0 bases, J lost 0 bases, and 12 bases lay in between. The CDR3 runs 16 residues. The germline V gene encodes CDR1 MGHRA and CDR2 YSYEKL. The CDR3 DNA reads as TGCGCCAGCAGCCAAGATTATTCGAGTTCCTCCTACGAGCAGTACTTC. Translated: CASSQDYSSSSYEQYF.

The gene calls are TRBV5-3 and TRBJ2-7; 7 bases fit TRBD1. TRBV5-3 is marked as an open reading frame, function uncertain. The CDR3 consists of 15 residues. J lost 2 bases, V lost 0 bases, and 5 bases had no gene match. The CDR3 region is CARSLDPGQPYEQYF. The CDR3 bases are TGTGCCAGAAGCTTGGACCCGGGACAGCCCTACGAGCAGTACTTC.

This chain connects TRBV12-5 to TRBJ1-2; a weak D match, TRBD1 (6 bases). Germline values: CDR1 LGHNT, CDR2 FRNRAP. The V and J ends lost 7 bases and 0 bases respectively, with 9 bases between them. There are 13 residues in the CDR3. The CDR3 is CASAQGSNYGYTF. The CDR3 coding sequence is TGTGCTAGTGCACAGGGTTCTAACTATGGCTACACCTTC.

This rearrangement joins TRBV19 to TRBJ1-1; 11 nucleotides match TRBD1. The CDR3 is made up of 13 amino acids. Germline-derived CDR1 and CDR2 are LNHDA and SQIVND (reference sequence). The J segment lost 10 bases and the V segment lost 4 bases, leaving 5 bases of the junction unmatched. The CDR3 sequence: CASSNGQGAGAFF. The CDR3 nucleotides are TGTGCCAGTAGTAATGGACAGGGGGCGGGAGCTTTCTTT.

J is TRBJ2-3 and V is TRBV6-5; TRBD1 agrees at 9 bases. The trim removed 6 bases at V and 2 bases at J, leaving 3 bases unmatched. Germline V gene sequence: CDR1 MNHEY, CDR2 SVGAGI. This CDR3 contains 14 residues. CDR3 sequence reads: CASRWDRDTDTQYF. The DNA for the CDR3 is TGTGCCAGCAGGTGGGACAGGGACACAGATACGCAGTATTTT.

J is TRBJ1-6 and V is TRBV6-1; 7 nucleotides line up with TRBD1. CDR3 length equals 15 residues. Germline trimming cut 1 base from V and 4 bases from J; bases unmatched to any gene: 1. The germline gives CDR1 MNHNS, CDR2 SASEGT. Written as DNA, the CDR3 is TGTGCCAGCAGTGAAGGGGGACAGTATAATTCACCCCTCCACTTT. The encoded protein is CASSEGGQYNSPLHF.

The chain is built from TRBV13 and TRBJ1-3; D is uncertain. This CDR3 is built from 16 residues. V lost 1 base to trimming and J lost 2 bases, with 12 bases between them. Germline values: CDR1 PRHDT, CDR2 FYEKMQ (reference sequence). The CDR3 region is CASSLERGRPGNTIYF. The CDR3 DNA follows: TGTGCCAGCAGCTTAGAACGGGGAAGGCCTGGAAACACCATATATTTT.

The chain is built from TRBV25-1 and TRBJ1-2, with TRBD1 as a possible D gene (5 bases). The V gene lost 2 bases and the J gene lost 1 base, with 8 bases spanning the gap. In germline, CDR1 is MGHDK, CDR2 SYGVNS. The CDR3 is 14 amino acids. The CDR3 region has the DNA TGTGCCAGCAGTGAAACAGGAGATAACTATGGCTACACCTTC. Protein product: CASSETGDNYGYTF.

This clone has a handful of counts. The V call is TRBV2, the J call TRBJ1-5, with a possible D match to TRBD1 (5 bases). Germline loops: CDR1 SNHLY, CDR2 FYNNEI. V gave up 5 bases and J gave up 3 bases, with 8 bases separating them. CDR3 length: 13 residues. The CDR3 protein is CASSPDINQPQHF. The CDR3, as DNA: TGTGCCAGCAGTCCGGACATCAATCAGCCCCAGCATTTT.

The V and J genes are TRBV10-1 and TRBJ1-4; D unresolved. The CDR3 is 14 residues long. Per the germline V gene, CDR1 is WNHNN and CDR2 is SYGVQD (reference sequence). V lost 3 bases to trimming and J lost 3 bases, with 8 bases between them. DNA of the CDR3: TGCGCCAGCAGTGACGGGATGGCTAATGAAAAACTGTTTTTT. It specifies CASSDGMANEKLFF.

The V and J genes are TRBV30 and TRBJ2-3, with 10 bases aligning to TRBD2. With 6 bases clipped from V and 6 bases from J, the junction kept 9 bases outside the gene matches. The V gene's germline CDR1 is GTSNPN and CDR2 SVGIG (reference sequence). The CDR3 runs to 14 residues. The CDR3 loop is CACSGGAGVDTQYF. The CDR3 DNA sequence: TGTGCCTGCAGCGGGGGGGCGGGTGTGGATACGCAGTATTTT.

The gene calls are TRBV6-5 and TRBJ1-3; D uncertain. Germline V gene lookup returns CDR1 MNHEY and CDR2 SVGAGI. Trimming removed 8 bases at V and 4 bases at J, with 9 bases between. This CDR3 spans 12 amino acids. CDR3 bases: TGTGCCAGCGCCACACTAGGAAACACCATATATTTT. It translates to CASATLGNTIYF.